This T cell receptor beta chain was captured in a study of T cells expressing NK-cell markers. Study-wide context: Sorted CD3+CD56-NKG2C+, CD3+CD56+NKG2C+ and CD3+CD56+NKG2C- T cells supplied the TCR beta repertoires.

A note on this clonotype: The antigen remains unidentified.

TCRdb reprocessed the 5' RACE reads and stores each CDR3 protein as one record, lacking DNA. The sample table sets out about 400,000 distinct CDR3 sequences. Whole-study findings and limits: Dominant NKG2C+ clonotypes in six donors made up roughly 1.0-8% of CD8+ T cells.

The receptor was derived from a woman aged 50 to 65 in good health. The specimen was blood T cells: a sorted CD56 or NKG2C T cell subset, CD4+ or CD8+ T cells, or bulk PBMC T cells (not recorded which).

The CDR3 sequence: CASSQDRSSGRAQGDTQYF. This sequence joins TRBV3-1 and TRBJ2-3; there is no DNA to check the TCRdb D call of TRBD2. In germline, CDR1 is LGHDT, CDR2 YNNKEL (reference sequence). CDR3 length: 19 residues.